This T cell receptor (beta chain) is from a study of early T cells in non-severe SARS-CoV-2 infection. Unique molecular identifiers were added to individual cDNA molecules. TCRdb redid the calling of the 5' RACE reads with MiXCR, one entry per CDR3 protein. Of about 38,000 distinct CDR3 sequences listed, roughly 5% are singletons. In its sample, this clonotype is medium-sized. The CDR3 runs to 16 residues. Germline V gives CDR1 ENHRY, CDR2 SYGVKD. V was pared by 3 bases and J by 0 bases, with 14 bases between. Sequencing was performed on whole blood. The rearrangement joins TRBV10-3 to TRBJ1-1; TRBD1 might be the D (6 bases). The sequence derives from an adult who was a healthcare worker with PCR-confirmed SARS-CoV-2 infection or an uninfected control (not recorded which). CDR3 nucleotides: TGTGCCATCAGTGAAGGTCAGGGGAGGATGAACACTGAAGCTTTCTTT. It is translated as CAISEGQGRMNTEAFF.